The T cell receptor (beta chain) described here comes from a study of cytomegalovirus exposure and HLA in healthy donors. This PCR relied on a set of 60 Vbeta primers and 13 Jbeta primers. Only in-frame clones appear in the TCRdb table, and some are missing; sequencing was by immunoSEQ multiplex PCR. This sample yields approximately 160,000 clones, of which roughly 65% are seen a single time; around 4.5% belongs to the top ten. The study, taken as a whole, reports: TCR beta chains numbering 150 to 200 were designated cytomegalovirus-associated.

Trimming took off 1 base at V and 3 bases at J, with 10 bases between the two ends. The germline V gene has CDR1 MGHRA and CDR2 YSYEKL. The CDR3 has 14 amino acids. Remarks on this clone: Its antigen remains unknown.

The rearrangement uses TRBV4-1 and TRBJ2-7; D is perhaps TRBD2 (6 bases). This TCR was recovered from a woman aged 18-35 years in good health and CMV-seropositive. The material sequenced was PBMCs. CDR3 loop: CASSQGRGIYEQYF. CDR3 DNA: TGCGCCAGCAGCCAAGGGCGGGGAATCTACGAGCAGTACTTC.